This TCR beta chain appears in the sequencing data of a study of blood T cell repertoires in COVID-19 (TCRdb year 2020). As for the study more broadly: Collaborator samples came from the United States, Italy and Spain and covered acute and convalescent phases of COVID-19. The dataset comprised deeply sampled blood TCRbeta repertoires from subjects exposed to, actively infected with, or recovered from COVID-19. The sample metadata nearly always contained a de-identified subject ID, COVID-19 status, age in years and sex. The repertoires were made available in a free public database intended to serve as a resource for research on the immune response to SARS-CoV-2. The prospective study material was composed of cDNA or gDNA derived from T cells, B-cell-depleted T cells, or PBMCs. Samples came from the ongoing ImmuneRACE study (first 160 participants) plus 1,254 subjects from 6 global collaborators. Where available, HLA class I and class II types were taken from metadata supplied by the sample provider and were not determined by assay-based typing.

The CDR3 has 10 amino acids, counting the end cysteine and phenylalanine. Only the CDR3 DNA stays, 30 bases, in frame from base 1. Via the germline V gene (reference sequence), CDR1 is GTSNPN and CDR2 SVGIG. The V and J ends are trimmed by 1 base and 12 bases, leaving 9 bases between them. Whole blood was collected in K2EDTA tubes by collaborating institutions according to the institutions' own protocols. For TCRbeta analysis, collaborators shipped samples as frozen whole blood, isolated PBMCs, or DNA extracted from either of those sample types. The immunoSEQ Assay, a bias-controlled multiplex PCR, was used to amplify TCRbeta CDR3 regions from genomic DNA. The original pipeline was this. The number of nucleated cells in each sample was estimated from the amplification of reference gene primers within the assay. To quantify the absolute abundance of each unique TCRbeta CDR3 rearrangement, sequence reads were collapsed and filtered. Productive Simpson clonality was computed per sample as the square root of Simpson's diversity index over productive rearrangements. TCRdb's version of the immuneACCESS table is confined to in-frame rearrangements and falls short of the full clone set. An unresolved V gene accounts for under half of the shortfall where checked; the remainder is of unknown origin. V and J calls and clone size are those listed in that table; D and trimming were worked out from the DNA. The sample includes around 160,000 clones, with 81% observed a single time. The ten largest clones take up about a tenth of the sample.

Details on this clone: What this receptor recognizes is not known. There are no base qualities to consult, and no much larger clone falls within one base.

General study outcomes and caveats: The quantity of clinical and demographic metadata differed by source and by participant and was supplied without curation.

The receptor's source is a human donor in a cohort sampled during active COVID-19. Sequencing was done on a sample of peripheral blood. Recombination connected TRBV30 to TRBJ1-2, with no D gene named confidently. The CDR3 reads CAWSDGANTF. The sequence in DNA is TGTGCCTGGAGTGACGGAGCGAACACCTTC.